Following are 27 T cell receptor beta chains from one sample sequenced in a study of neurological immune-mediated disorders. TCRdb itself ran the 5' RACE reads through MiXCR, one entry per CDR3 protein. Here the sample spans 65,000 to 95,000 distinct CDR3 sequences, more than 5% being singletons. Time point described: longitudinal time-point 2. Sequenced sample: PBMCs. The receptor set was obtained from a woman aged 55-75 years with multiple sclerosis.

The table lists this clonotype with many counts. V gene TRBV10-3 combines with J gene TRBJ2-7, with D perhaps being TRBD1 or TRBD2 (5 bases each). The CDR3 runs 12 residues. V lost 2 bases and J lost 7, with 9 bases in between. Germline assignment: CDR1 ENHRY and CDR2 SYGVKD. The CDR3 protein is CAISELREEQYF. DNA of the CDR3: TGTGCCATCAGTGAGCTCAGGGAGGAGCAGTACTTC.

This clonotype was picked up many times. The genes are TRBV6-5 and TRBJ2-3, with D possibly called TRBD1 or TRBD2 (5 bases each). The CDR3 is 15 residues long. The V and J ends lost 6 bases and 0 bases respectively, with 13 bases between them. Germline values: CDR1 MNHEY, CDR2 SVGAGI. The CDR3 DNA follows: TGTGCCAGCAGCCCGTACGAGGGGAGCACAGATACGCAGTATTTT. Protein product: CASSPYEGSTDTQYF.

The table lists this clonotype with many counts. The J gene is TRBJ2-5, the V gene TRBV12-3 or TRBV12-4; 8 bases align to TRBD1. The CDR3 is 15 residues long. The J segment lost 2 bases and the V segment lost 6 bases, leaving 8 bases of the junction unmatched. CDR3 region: CASSKTGTGQETQYF. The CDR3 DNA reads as TGTGCCAGCAGCAAGACCGGGACAGGACAAGAGACCCAGTACTTC.

The CDR3 sequence: CASSYPTSPFYNEQFF. The CDR3, as DNA: TGTGCCAGCAGTTACCCGACTAGCCCGTTCTACAATGAGCAGTTCTTC. The rearrangement uses TRBV6-6 and TRBJ2-1; TRBD2 matches 7 bases. The CDR3 has 16 amino acids. Germline CDR1 MNHNY, CDR2 SVGAGI (reference sequence). The trim removed 2 bases at V and 3 bases at J, leaving 7 bases unmatched.

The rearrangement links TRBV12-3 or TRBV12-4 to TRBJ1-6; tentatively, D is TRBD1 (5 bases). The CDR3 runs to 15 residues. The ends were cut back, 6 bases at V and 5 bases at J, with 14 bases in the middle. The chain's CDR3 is CASSGTQTNNSPLHF. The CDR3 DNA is TGTGCCAGCAGCGGGACGCAGACGAATAATTCACCCCTCCACTTT.

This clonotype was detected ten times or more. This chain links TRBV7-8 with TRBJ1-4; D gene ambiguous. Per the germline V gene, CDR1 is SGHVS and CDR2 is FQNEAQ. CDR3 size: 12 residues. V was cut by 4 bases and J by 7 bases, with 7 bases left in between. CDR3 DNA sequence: TGTGCCAGCAGCTCGCCACCTGAAAAACTGTTTTTT. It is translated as CASSSPPEKLFF.

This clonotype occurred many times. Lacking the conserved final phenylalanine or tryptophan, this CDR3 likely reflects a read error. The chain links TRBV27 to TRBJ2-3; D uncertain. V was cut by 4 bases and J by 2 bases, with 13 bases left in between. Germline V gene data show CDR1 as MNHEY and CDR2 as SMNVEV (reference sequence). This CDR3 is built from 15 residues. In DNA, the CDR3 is TGTGCCAGCAGTTCCCTACGACAAGACACAGATACGCAGTATTCT. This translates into CASSSLRQDTDTQYS.

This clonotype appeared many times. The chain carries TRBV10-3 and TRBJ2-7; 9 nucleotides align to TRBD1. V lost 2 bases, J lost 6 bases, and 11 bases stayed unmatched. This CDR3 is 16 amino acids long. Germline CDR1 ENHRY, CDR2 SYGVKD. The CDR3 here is CAISESPTGGLGEQYF. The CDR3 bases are TGTGCCATCAGTGAGAGTCCAACAGGGGGCCTCGGCGAGCAGTACTTC.

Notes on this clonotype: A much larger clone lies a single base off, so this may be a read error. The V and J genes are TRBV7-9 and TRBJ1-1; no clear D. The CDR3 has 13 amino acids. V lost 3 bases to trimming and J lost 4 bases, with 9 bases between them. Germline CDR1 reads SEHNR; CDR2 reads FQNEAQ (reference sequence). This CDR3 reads CASSFTDVTEAFF. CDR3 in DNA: TGTGCCAGCAGCTTTACGGATGTCACTGAAGCTTTCTTT.

Here the CDR3 DNA reads TGTGCCAGCAGGCCTAGCGGGGACCCCTACGAGCAGTACTTC. The encoded protein is CASRPSGDPYEQYF. The gene calls are TRBV3-1 and TRBJ2-7; 9 bases align to TRBD2. The CDR3 extends over 14 amino acids. Looked up from germline, CDR1 is LGHDT and CDR2 is YNNKEL (reference sequence). Trimming removed 6 bases from V and 2 bases from J; junction bases left unmatched: 5.

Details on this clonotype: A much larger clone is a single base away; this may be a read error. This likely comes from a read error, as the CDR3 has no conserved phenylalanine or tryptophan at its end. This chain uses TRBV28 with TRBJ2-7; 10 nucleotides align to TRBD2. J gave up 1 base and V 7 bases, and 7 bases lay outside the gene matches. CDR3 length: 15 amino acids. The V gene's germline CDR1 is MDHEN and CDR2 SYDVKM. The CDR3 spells CASTLASGGSYEQYS. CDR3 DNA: TGTGCCAGCACCCTGGCTAGCGGGGGATCCTACGAGCAGTACTCC.

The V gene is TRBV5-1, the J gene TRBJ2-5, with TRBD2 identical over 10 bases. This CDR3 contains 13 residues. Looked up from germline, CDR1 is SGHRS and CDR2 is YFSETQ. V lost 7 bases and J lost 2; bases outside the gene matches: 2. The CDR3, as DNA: TGCGCCAGCTTTAGCGGGGGGCAAGAGACCCAGTACTTC. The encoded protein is CASFSGGQETQYF.

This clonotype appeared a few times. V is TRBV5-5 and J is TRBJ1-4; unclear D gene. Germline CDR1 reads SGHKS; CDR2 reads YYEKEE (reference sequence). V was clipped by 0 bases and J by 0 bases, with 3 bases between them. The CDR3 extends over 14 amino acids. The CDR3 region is CASSLGATNEKLFF. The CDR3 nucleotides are TGTGCCAGCAGCTTGGGGGCAACTAATGAAAAACTGTTTTTT.

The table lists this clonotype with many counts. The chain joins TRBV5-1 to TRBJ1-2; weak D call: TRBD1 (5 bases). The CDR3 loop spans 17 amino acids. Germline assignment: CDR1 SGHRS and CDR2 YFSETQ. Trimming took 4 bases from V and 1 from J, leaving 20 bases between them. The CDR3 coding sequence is TGCGCCAGCAGCCAAGACAGTCCCTTGACTCATAACTATGGCTACACCTTC. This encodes CASSQDSPLTHNYGYTF.

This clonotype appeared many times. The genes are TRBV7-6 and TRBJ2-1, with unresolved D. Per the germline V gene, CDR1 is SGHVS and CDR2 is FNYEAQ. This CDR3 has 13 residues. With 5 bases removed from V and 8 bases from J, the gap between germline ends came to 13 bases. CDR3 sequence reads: CASSDGGRYEQFF. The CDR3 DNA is TGTGCCAGCAGCGATGGTGGTCGGTATGAGCAGTTCTTC.

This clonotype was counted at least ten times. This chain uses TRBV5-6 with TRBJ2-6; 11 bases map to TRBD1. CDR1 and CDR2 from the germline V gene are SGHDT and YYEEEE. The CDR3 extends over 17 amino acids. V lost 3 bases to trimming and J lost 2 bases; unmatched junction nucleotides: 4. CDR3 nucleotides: TGTGCCAGCAGCTGGGGACAGGGGGGCCCTGGGGCCAACGTCCTGACTTTC. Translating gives CASSWGQGGPGANVLTF.

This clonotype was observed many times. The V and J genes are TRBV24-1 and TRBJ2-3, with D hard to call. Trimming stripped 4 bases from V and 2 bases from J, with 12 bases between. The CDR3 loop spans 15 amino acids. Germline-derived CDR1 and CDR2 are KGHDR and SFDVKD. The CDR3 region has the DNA TGTGCCACCAGTGACCCGACAACCCCCACAGATACGCAGTATTTT. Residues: CATSDPTTPTDTQYF.

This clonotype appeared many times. The CDR3 protein is CAISETGAGNEKLFF. Written as DNA, the CDR3 is TGTGCCATCAGTGAAACAGGGGCCGGAAATGAAAAACTGTTTTTT. This rearrangement joins TRBV10-3 to TRBJ1-4; the match to TRBD1 covers 7 bases. This CDR3 is 15 amino acids long. Germline lookup yields CDR1 ENHRY and CDR2 SYGVKD. V shed 3 bases and J 5 bases; nucleotides not matched to a gene: 6.

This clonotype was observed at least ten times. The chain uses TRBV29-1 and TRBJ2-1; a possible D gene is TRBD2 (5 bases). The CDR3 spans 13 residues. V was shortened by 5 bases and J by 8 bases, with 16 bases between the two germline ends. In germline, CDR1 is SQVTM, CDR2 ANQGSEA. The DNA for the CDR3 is TGCAGCGTTAGAGGGCGGAACGGCGATGAGCAGTTCTTC. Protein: CSVRGRNGDEQFF.

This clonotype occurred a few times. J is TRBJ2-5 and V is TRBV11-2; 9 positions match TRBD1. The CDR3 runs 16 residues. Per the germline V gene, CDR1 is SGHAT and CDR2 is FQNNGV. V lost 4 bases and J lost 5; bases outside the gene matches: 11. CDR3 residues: CASSSGQGPRRETQYF. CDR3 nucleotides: TGTGCCAGCAGCTCGGGACAGGGTCCAAGGCGGGAGACCCAGTACTTC.

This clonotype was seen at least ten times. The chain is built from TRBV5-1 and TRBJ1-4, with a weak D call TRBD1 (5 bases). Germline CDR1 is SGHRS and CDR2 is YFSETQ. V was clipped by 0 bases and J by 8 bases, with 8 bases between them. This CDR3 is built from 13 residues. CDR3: CASSLGRDEKLFF. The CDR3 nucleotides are TGCGCCAGCAGCTTGGGCAGGGACGAAAAACTGTTTTTT.

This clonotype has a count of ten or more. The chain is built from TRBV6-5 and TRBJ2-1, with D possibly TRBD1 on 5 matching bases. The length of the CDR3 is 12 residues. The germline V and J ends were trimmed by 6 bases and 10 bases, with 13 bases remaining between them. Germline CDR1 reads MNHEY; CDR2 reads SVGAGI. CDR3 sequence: CASSERRGEQFF. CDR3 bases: TGTGCCAGCAGCGAAAGAAGGGGAGAGCAGTTCTTC.

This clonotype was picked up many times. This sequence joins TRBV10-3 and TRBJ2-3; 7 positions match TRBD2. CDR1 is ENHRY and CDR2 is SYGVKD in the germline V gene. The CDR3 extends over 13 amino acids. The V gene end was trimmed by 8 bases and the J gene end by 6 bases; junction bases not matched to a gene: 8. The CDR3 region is CAISGRGEDTQYF. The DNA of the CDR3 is TGTGCCATCTCGGGGAGGGGAGAGGATACGCAGTATTTT.

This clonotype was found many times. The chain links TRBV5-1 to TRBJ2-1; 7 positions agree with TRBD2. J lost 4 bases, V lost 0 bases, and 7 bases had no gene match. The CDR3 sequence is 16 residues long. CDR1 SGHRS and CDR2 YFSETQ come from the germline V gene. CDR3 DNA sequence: TGCGCCAGCAGCTTGGGCAGCGGGGCGGGGTACAATGAGCAGTTCTTC. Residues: CASSLGSGAGYNEQFF.

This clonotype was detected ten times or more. CDR3 sequence: CASSGTAWDTQYF. CDR3 coding DNA: TGTGCCAGCAGTGGGACAGCTTGGGATACGCAGTATTTT. This chain joins TRBV2 and TRBJ2-3, with D possibly TRBD1 on 6 matching bases. V lost 4 bases, J lost 6 bases, and 11 bases lay in between. The CDR3 extends over 13 amino acids. Germline-derived CDR1 and CDR2 are SNHLY and FYNNEI.

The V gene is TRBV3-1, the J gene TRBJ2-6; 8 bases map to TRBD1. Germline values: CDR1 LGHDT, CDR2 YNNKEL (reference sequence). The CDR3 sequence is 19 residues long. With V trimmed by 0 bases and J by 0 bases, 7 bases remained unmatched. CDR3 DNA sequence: TGTGCCAGCAGCCAAGATCGGGACAGGTCAGACTCTGGGGCCAACGTCCTGACTTTC. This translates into CASSQDRDRSDSGANVLTF.

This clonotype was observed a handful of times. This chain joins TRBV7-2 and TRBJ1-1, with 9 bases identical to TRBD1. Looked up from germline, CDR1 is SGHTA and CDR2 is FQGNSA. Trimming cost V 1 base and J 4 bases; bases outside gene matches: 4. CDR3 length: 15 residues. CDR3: CASSLEGQGITEAFF. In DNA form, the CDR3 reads TGTGCCAGCAGCTTAGAAGGACAGGGGATCACTGAAGCTTTCTTT.